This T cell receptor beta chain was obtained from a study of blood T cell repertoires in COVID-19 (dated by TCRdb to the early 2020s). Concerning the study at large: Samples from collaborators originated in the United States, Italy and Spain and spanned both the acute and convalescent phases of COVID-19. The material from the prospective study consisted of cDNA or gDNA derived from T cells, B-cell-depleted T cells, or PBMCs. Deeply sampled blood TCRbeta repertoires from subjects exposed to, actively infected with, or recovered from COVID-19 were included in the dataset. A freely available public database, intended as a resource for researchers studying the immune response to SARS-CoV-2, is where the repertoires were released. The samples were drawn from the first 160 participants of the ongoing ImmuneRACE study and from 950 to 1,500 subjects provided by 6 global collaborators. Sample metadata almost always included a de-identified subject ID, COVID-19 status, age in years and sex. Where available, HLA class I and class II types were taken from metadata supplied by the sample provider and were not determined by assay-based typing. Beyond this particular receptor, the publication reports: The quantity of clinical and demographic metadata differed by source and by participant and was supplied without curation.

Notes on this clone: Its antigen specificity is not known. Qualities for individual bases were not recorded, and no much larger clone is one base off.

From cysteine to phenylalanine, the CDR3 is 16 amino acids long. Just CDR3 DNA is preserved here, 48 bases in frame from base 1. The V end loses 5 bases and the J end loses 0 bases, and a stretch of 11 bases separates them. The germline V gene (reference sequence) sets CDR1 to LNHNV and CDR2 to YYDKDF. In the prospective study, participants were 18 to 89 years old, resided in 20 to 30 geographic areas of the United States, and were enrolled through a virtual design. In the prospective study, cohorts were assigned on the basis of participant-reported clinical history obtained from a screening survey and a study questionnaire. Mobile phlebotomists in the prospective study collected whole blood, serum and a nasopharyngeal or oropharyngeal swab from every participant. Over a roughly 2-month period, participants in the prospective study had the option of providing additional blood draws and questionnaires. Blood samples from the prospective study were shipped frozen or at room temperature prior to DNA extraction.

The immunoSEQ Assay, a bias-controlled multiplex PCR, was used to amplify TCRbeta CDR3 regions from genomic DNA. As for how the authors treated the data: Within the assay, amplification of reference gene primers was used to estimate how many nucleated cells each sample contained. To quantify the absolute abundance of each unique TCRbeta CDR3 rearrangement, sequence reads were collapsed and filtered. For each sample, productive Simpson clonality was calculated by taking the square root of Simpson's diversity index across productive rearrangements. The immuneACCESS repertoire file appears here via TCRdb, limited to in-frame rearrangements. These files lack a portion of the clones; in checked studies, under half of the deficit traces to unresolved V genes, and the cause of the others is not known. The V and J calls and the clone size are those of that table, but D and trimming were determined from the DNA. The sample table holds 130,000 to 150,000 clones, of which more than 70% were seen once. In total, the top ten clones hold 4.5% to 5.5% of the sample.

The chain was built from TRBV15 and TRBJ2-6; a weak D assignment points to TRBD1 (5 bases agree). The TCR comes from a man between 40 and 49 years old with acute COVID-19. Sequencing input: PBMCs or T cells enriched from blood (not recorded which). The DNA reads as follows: TGTGCCACCAGCCGCTGGGGCCCCTCTGGGGCCAACGTCCTGACTTTC. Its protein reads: CATSRWGPSGANVLTF.